Listed below are T cell receptor beta chains from one sample, sequenced in a study of CD8 T cells in Susac syndrome. TCRdb re-called the immunoSEQ multiplex PCR reads with MiXCR, one entry per CDR3 protein. The table has almost 450,000 distinct CDR3 sequences, around 85% seen once. Sequenced input: CD8+ T cells from PBMCs. The source is a human donor with multiple sclerosis. Both conserved end residues are part of each CDR3. Each record gives: V gene, J gene, clone size, D gene, CDR3 DNA, CDR3 protein. A D gene is named only where the DNA matches it firmly. Expanded clones get a size class; other rows say once, few or many, or leave the size out.

>TRBV11-2|TRBJ1-4|NA|NA
TGTGCCAGCAGCTTAGAGGCAGCTCCTTATAATGAAAAACTGTTTTTT
CASSLEAAPYNEKLFF
>TRBV19|TRBJ2-7|many|NA
TGTGCCAGTAGTTCTCCGGGTCTCTCCTACGAGCAGTACTTC
CASSSPGLSYEQYF
>TRBV6-2/TRBV6-3|TRBJ2-6|NA|NA
TGTGCCAGCAGTTCTTGGGGAATAGGGGACTCTGGGGCCAACGTCCTGACTTTC
CASSSWGIGDSGANVLTF
>TRBV6-1|TRBJ1-2|NA|NA
TGTGCCAGCAGTGAAGGTTTGGGCATCCGTAACCCTAACTATGGCTACACCTTC
CASSEGLGIRNPNYGYTF
>TRBV7-8|TRBJ2-7|NA|NA
TGTGCCACCTCGATGGCCAGGGCTACCTACGAGCAGTACTTC
CATSMARATYEQYF
>TRBV12-3/TRBV12-4|TRBJ2-3|NA|NA
TGTGCCAGCAGTCGCGGACAAGAGGACACAGATACGCAGTATTTT
CASSRGQEDTDTQYF
>TRBV20-1|TRBJ2-7|NA|NA
TGCAGTGCTATGGCTTCGGCCCCGAGCGGCGAGCAGTACTTC
CSAMASAPSGEQYF
>TRBV7-6|TRBJ2-2|NA|TRBD2
TGTGCCAGCAGCCTCGCGACTAGCGCGAACACCGGGGAGCTGTTTTTT
CASSLATSANTGELFF
>TRBV6-5|TRBJ2-2|NA|NA
TGTGCCAGCACCGTGGGGAACACCGGGGAGCTGTTTTTT
CASTVGNTGELFF
>TRBV27|TRBJ2-7|NA|NA
TGTGCCAGCAGTTTAGGTCCGGGGAACGAGCAGTACTTC
CASSLGPGNEQYF
>TRBV5-4|TRBJ1-1|NA|TRBD1
TGTGCCAGCAGCTTCGGGACAGGGGCCTCTGAAGCTTTCTTT
CASSFGTGASEAFF
>TRBV29-1|TRBJ1-1|NA|NA
TGCAGCGTTTTCGAGCAGAACACTGAAGCTTTCTTT
CSVFEQNTEAFF
>TRBV4-1|TRBJ2-1|NA|TRBD2
TGCGCCAGCAGCCAAGTTCCGGGGACTAGCGGTTACAATGAGCAGTTCTTC
CASSQVPGTSGYNEQFF
>TRBV6-1|TRBJ2-1|NA|NA
TGTGCCAGCCAAAGGAGCCGGTGGCAGTTCTTC
CASQRSRWQFF
>TRBV11-2|TRBJ2-6|NA|TRBD1
TGTGCCAGCAGCTACGGACAGGGGGCGGGGGCCAACGTCCTGACTTTC
CASSYGQGAGANVLTF
>TRBV4-1|TRBJ1-1|NA|NA
TGCGCCAGCAGCCAAAGGGGGGGCCTGAACACTGAAGCTTTCTTT
CASSQRGGLNTEAFF
>TRBV29-1|TRBJ2-7|NA|NA
TGCAGCGTTGAGGGAACCCGGGGAGGGGGATACGAGCAGTACTTC
CSVEGTRGGGYEQYF
>TRBV6-1|TRBJ2-7|NA|NA
TGTGCCAGCAGTGACGCAACTTATTCCTCCTACGAGCAGTACTTC
CASSDATYSSYEQYF
>TRBV6-2/TRBV6-3|TRBJ2-2|NA|NA
TGTGCCAGCATAGCCGGCCCCGCTCCTAGGGGGAACACCGGGGAGCTGTTTTTT
CASIAGPAPRGNTGELFF
>TRBV27|TRBJ2-7|NA|TRBD2
TGTGCCAGCAGTTTGGAGGGAGGGCCCTACGAGCAGTACTTC
CASSLEGGPYEQYF
>TRBV13|TRBJ2-1|NA|NA
TGTGCCAGCAGCTTACTAGCCGCCCCCACCTACAATGAGCAGTTCTTC
CASSLLAAPTYNEQFF
>TRBV10-3|TRBJ2-7|few|TRBD2
TGTGCCATCAGTGAGTCAGCAGGCCTAGCGGGCGAGGATCCGTACGAGCAGTACTTC
CAISESAGLAGEDPYEQYF
>TRBV10-1|TRBJ2-1|NA|NA
TGCGCCAGCAGTGAGTTGTGGACAGAGCTCACGGTCAGTGGGCAGTTCTTC
CASSELWTELTVSGQFF
>TRBV7-9|TRBJ2-7|NA|TRBD1
TGTGCCAGCAGCTTAGCGCGCGGACAGGCGGTTTTCGTGCAGTACTTC
CASSLARGQAVFVQYF
>TRBV28|TRBJ2-7|NA|NA
TGTGCCAGCAGTTTTAGGGGGAGATCTTACGAGCAGTACTTC
CASSFRGRSYEQYF
>TRBV2|TRBJ1-4|NA|NA
TGTGCCAGCACCGGGGGTGAAAAACTGTTTTTT
CASTGGEKLFF
>TRBV6-1|TRBJ2-6|NA|TRBD2
TGTGCCAGCAGTACGGGACTAGTGATTTCTGGGGCCAACGTCCTGACTTTC
CASSTGLVISGANVLTF
>TRBV19|TRBJ2-7|few|NA
TGTGCCAGTAGTATGGGGAGCTCCTACGAGCAGTACTTC
CASSMGSSYEQYF
>TRBV7-9|TRBJ2-5|once|NA
TGTGCCAGCAGCTTAGTCGCCTGGAGGGAGATCATTTCGGAAGAGACCCAGTACTTC
CASSLVAWREIISEETQYF
>TRBV27|TRBJ2-7|NA|NA
TGTGCCAGCAGTAACCGGGACAACCTCTACGAGCAGTACTTC
CASSNRDNLYEQYF
>TRBV4-1|TRBJ2-3|NA|TRBD2
TGCGCCAGCAGCCAAGAAGTAGCGGGGAGCACAGATACGCAGTATTTT
CASSQEVAGSTDTQYF
>TRBV2|TRBJ1-1|NA|NA
TGTGCCAGCAGGAAGGTGGGGCTGAACACTGAAGCTTTCTTT
CASRKVGLNTEAFF
>TRBV12-3/TRBV12-4|TRBJ2-5|NA|TRBD1
TGTGCCAGCAGGCTGGGGACAGGCCAAGAGACCCAGTACTTC
CASRLGTGQETQYF
>TRBV20-1|TRBJ2-7|once|NA
TGCAGTGCCAGAAGCAGTACGCACTACTACGAGCAGTACTTC
CSARSSTHYYEQYF
>TRBV6-5|TRBJ2-7|NA|TRBD1
TGTGCCAGCAGGTCCCGGGACAGGGGCCACGAGCAGTACTTC
CASRSRDRGHEQYF
>TRBV3-1|TRBJ2-7|few|NA
TGTGCCAGCAGCCATCCCGGACGGACCTACGAGCAGTACTTC
CASSHPGRTYEQYF
>TRBV30|TRBJ2-7|NA|NA
TGTGCCTGGAGTTCGGGGGACCTCTACGAGCAGTACTTC
CAWSSGDLYEQYF
>TRBV11-2|TRBJ2-1|NA|NA
TGTGCCAGCTTCAGAGCACCGGACAGTACCTACAATGAGCAGTTCTTC
CASFRAPDSTYNEQFF
>TRBV6-5|TRBJ2-7|NA|NA
TGTGCCAGCAGTTATTCCACAGGGAACGAGCAGTACTTC
CASSYSTGNEQYF
>TRBV12-3/TRBV12-4|TRBJ2-2|NA|TRBD2
TGTGCCAGCAGTTTAGGACTTGTGGTAGCGGGGGCCGGGGAGCTGTTTTTT
CASSLGLVVAGAGELFF
>TRBV6-4|TRBJ2-1|NA|NA
TGTGCCAGCAGTGCCTCGACGGAGAACAATGAGCAGTTCTTC
CASSASTENNEQFF
>TRBV4-1|TRBJ1-1|NA|NA
TGCGCCAGCAGCCAAGTATACCCAGGGGAGGGGACTGAAGCTTTCTTT
CASSQVYPGEGTEAFF
>TRBV6-1|TRBJ2-2|NA|TRBD2
TGTGCCAGCAGCAAGGGACTAGCGGGCTTAGCTAACACCGGGGAGCTGTTTTTT
CASSKGLAGLANTGELFF
>TRBV27|TRBJ2-3|NA|TRBD2
TGTGCCAGCAGTGCATATTACCGGGGGGACCCGACAGATACGCAGTATTTT
CASSAYYRGDPTDTQYF
>TRBV7-9|TRBJ1-2|NA|NA
TGTGCCAGCAGCTTAGAAGACGCCCCTAACTATGGCTACACCTTC
CASSLEDAPNYGYTF
>TRBV4-1|TRBJ2-2|NA|NA
TGCGCCAGCAGCCAAGATAGGTTTTCGAACACCGGGGAGCTGTTTTTT
CASSQDRFSNTGELFF
>TRBV6-1|TRBJ2-1|NA|NA
TGTGCCAGCAGTGAAGTACAGGCGGTTGCTTACAATGAGCAGTTCTTC
CASSEVQAVAYNEQFF
>TRBV4-1|TRBJ1-2|NA|NA
TGCGCCAGCCGGCCGTGGACAAGGGGAAACTATGGCTACACCTTC
CASRPWTRGNYGYTF
>TRBV20-1|TRBJ2-1|NA|TRBD2
TGCAGTGTTCCCGGGACTAGCGGCTGGGAGGACTCCTACAATGAGCAGTTCTTC
CSVPGTSGWEDSYNEQFF
>TRBV30|TRBJ2-2|once|NA
TGTGCCTGGAGTGGGGGCGGGGAGCTGTTTTTT
CAWSGGGELFF
>TRBV30|TRBJ2-3|NA|TRBD2
TGTGCCTGGAGGGCCGGGACTAGCATCACAGATACGCAGTATTTT
CAWRAGTSITDTQYF
>TRBV4-1|TRBJ1-6|NA|TRBD1
TGCGCCAGCAGCCCGATAAATACAGGGGATTCACCCCTCCACTTT
CASSPINTGDSPLHF
>TRBV6-5|TRBJ2-7|NA|NA
TGTGCCAGCAGATCCGGGACGGGATACTACGAGCAGTACTTC
CASRSGTGYYEQYF
>TRBV4-1|TRBJ2-5|NA|TRBD2
TGCGCCAGCAGCCAATGGACTAGCGGCCAAGAGACCCAGTACTTC
CASSQWTSGQETQYF
>TRBV7-7|TRBJ2-5|NA|NA
TGTGCTAGCAGCTTAGGGTTGCAGCAAGAGACCCAGTACTTC
CASSLGLQQETQYF
>TRBV6-2/TRBV6-3|TRBJ2-7|NA|TRBD2
TGTGCCAGTGGGACTAGCCGGGCTCTGTACGAGCAGTACTTC
CASGTSRALYEQYF
>TRBV30|TRBJ2-1|NA|NA
TGTGCCTGGAGTTTGTTGGCAGGAAAGTACAATGAGCAGTTCTTC
CAWSLLAGKYNEQFF
>TRBV20-1|TRBJ2-3|NA|NA
TGCAGTGCTAGAGTGGGTTTGAGCCCCACAGATACGCAGTATTTT
CSARVGLSPTDTQYF
>TRBV27|TRBJ2-2|NA|NA
TGTGCCAGCACGGTGCAGGGGTTCGACACCGGGGAGCTGTTTTTT
CASTVQGFDTGELFF
>TRBV19|TRBJ1-5|NA|NA
TGTGCCAGTAGTATTTGGCCGGGAACCCAGCATTTT
CASSIWPGTQHF